This TCR beta chain came from a study of cytomegalovirus exposure and HLA in healthy donors (dated by TCRdb to 2015 to 2018). Regarding the complete study: An earlier analysis of about 530 of the donors reported about 300 Gb of sequence data and 95 million to 130 million unique TCR beta sequences obtained from 150 million to 200 million T cells. Roughly 310 gigabases of sequencing data and 70 million to 85 million unique TCR sequences were included in an early release covering 550 to 650 HLA-typed donors. Among the roughly 390 genotyped donors, 81% belonged to the genetic ancestry cluster associated with self-reported Caucasian donors. The aim of the study was to test whether cataloging public T cell receptors could identify signatures of past pathogen exposure. Using immunosequencing, the study profiled T cell repertoires from 550 to 750 subjects and related those repertoires to cytomegalovirus serostatus. Along with the roughly 700-subject first cohort, a separate validation cohort of over a hundred different subjects was used. To predict cytomegalovirus infection status, the study brought together high-throughput TCR immunosequencing, statistical association of individual TCRs with disease status, and machine learning. In a later analysis, previously published TCR beta repertoires from several hundred donors were re-analyzed and high-resolution HLA genotyping was added so that TCR occurrence patterns could be studied. Rather than drawing on any new phenotypic data, the later analysis identified candidate immune exposures from TCR beta sequences and the way those sequences occurred across donors. An earlier analysis of around 640 of the donors used high-throughput TCR beta sequencing to judge whether each TCR beta V gene segment behaved as functional or pseudogenic. Donor age, sex, ethnicity and CMV serostatus were compiled together with the repertoire data. In a later genetic analysis, genome-wide SNP genotypes for about three fifths of the roughly 670 donors were used, and that subset was treated as a discovery cohort. All discovery cohort repertoires had been generated on a single sequencing platform. Both class I and class II loci were covered by HLA typing, at four-digit resolution. Typing coverage varied by locus: about 620-630 donors for A, B, C, DRB1 and DQB1; approximately 560 for DQA1; about 600 for DPA1; around 490 for DPB1. A few DR-DQ haplotypes were treated as single units for association and clustering because of strong linkage in the cohort. Among under 450 genotyped donors of the cohort, an average of about 240,000 unique TCR beta nucleotide sequences were sequenced per donor, around 20% of them non-productive. Results the study describes overall, beyond this receptor: Because HLA typing was unavailable for some donors at each locus, only the typed subset was used in association tests. A later genetic analysis associated a missense DCLRE1C variant with V-gene and J-gene trimming of TCR beta chains, and an independent cohort replicated the association. In a later analysis, several top co-occurrence clusters were reported to appear linked to parvovirus B19, influenza, CMV and Epstein-Barr virus. An earlier analysis of 587 of the donors showed that most TCR beta V segments appeared in productive rearrangements either about 90% or about 30% of the time, which broadly matched IMGT annotations. A further reported finding was that TCR beta sequences accurately predicted the HLA-A and HLA-B alleles for most subjects in the first cohort. In a later analysis, HLA-associated TCR beta chains were found to be more clonally expanded and to have lower generation probabilities than equally common non-associated chains. Some IMGT-functional V segments, including TRBV6-2 and TRBV6-3, could not be told apart with the 87-base-pair reads, so those segments were excluded. It was suggested by the authors that the approach could potentially be generalized to other disease states and immunological phenotypes. Specific HLA alleles were associated with 15,000 to 20,000 TCR beta sequences at a false discovery rate of 0.05 in a later analysis. Because counts were too low, seventeen rarely observed V segments, including chromosome 9 orphons, were excluded from the earlier analysis of roughly 580 of the donors. When HLA alleles, especially DR and DQ, strongly co-occurred, attributing TCR associations to individual alleles was difficult. The study gave a list of roughly 150 TCR beta chains associated with cytomegalovirus. Across donors, most TCR sequences were observed very rarely, whereas some public TCRs were present in many individuals. A few of the identified cytomegalovirus-associated TCR beta chains were confirmed in vitro to be specific for cytomegalovirus antigens. CMV serostatus was the only immune exposure information available for the cohort. Correlated functional status among segregating V segments might be attributable to linkage disequilibrium, but an unknown experimental factor could not be ruled out. The cohort was sequenced for TCR beta chains only, and without alpha or paired-chain data the features that could be detected were limited. Cytomegalovirus status was reported to be diagnosed by the classifier with high specificity and sensitivity in both the original and validation cohorts. A group of highly shared sequence variants was considered likely to be a technical artifact of the sequencing pipeline. Most CMV-associated TCR beta chains appeared to be HLA-restricted in a later analysis, and the HLA associations seemed to be driven largely by CMV exposure. Presence/absence analyses assumed roughly uniform sequencing depth across donors, an assumption that may not hold. In a later analysis, the rate of TCR association differed among HLA loci, with DRB1 alleles having the most associated TCRs and HLA-C alleles having the fewest. A later genetic analysis reported fewer N-insertions in productive TCRs among donors in an Asian-associated ancestry cluster than the approximately 700-donor mean.

Library preparation employed the immunoSEQ multiplex PCR assay. For the multiplex PCR, a mixture combining 60 forward primers for TCR Vbeta segments and 13 reverse primers for TCR Jbeta segments was used. Amplification of the CDR3 region of rearranged TCR beta genes was performed with a multiplex PCR assay on genomic DNA. The Illumina HiSeq System was used to sequence the amplified TCR beta libraries as 87-base-pair reads. The authors processed their data as follows. A later analysis counted tens of millions of unique TCR beta chains across the 640 or so repertoires, and around 9.9 million of these chains were shared by at least two donors. Raw reads were error-corrected and collapsed into unique sequences with a nearest-neighbor algorithm that merged closely related sequences to remove PCR and sequencing errors. V, D and J gene segments were assigned by aligning CDR3 sequences to IMGT reference sequences. For a sequence to be retained, a match of at least six nucleotides to both a V gene segment and a J gene segment was required. Rearrangements were called productive when the CDR3 lacked stop codons and stayed in frame with V and J; all others were non-productive. CDR3 was defined according to IMGT convention as the region running from the second conserved V-encoded cysteine to the conserved J-encoded phenylalanine. The earlier analysis of around 640 of the donors excluded sequences that lacked an unambiguous match to a single V gene segment. An earlier analysis of fewer than 650 of the donors classified V segments as functional when productive rearrangements were above 56.7% and as segregating when the standard deviation between donors was above 5%. To diagnose cytomegalovirus status from the catalog of TCR beta chain sequences, a statistical classification framework was built. In a later analysis, V and J genes were assigned by comparing TCR nucleotide sequences against IMGT/GENE-DB human TR gene sequences. Using the TCRdist pipeline, a later analysis assigned CDR3 sequences along with most-parsimonious VDJ recombination scenarios. In a later analysis, every TCR beta chain was defined by the combination of its CDR3 amino acid sequence and its V-gene family, and reads without a unique V-gene family were dropped. In a later analysis, 550 to 650 highly shared, low-generation-probability nucleotide sequences were removed to address suspected cross-contamination and a sequencing artifact. For each public chain, a later analysis derived a clonal expansion index from normalized ranks of inferred template counts within each repertoire. In a later analysis, generation probabilities were computed using a VDJ recombination model fitted to out-of-frame rearrangements, and the results were checked against IGoR. In a later analysis, TCR-TCR, TCR-HLA and TCR-CMV co-occurrence was scored with hypergeometric tests, and a repertoire-size bias correction was applied to TCR pairs. In a later analysis, false discovery rates were estimated by permuting HLA or CMV assignments 20 times. In a later analysis, co-occurring TCRs were grouped using DBSCAN, and TCRdist sequence similarity was added for clustering within HLA-allele-positive subsets. Co-occurrence clustering excluded repertoires with fewer than 30,000 or more than 120,000 public chains, plus five with anomalous nucleotide sharing. TCRdb stores this immuneACCESS table with in-frame sequences only. Part of the clones is absent; in the studies checked, under half of the shortfall reflects unresolved V genes, and no reason is known for the rest. The V and J calls and clone size are taken from that table; D and trimming were inferred from the DNA. A total of 130,000 or so clones appear in this sample, over 6.5% of them only once. The top ten hold less than 6.5% of the sample.

The CDR3 runs 17 residues from the cysteine to the phenylalanine. Left in the record is the CDR3 DNA by itself, 51 bases read in frame from the first base. Sequences SGHTA (CDR1) and FQGNSA (CDR2) are obtained from the germline V gene. The V end gives up 3 bases and the J end 5 bases, leaving 13 bases in the junction not matched to a gene. The cohort consisted of approximately 670 healthy bone marrow donors. Cohort members were all nominally healthy when sampled, although unrecorded immune exposures were likely present. The donor tested CMV seropositive and was one of the 289 seropositive cohort members. Every donor gave a peripheral blood sample, and the peripheral blood mononuclear cells from that sample were used for TCR beta sequencing. The Qiagen DNeasy Blood Extraction Kit was used to extract genomic DNA from the blood cell samples. This clone came up a few times. Its antigen target is currently unknown. No quality values exist for individual bases; no much larger clone is one base distant.

This sequence uses TRBV7-2 and TRBJ2-5; 9 central nucleotides agree with TRBD1. The TCR was taken from a woman in her thirties or forties in good health and CMV-seropositive. The sample comprised PBMCs. The DNA sequence is as follows: TGTGCCAGCAGCTTGGGAAGCACAGGGGGCGCGGGGGAGACCCAGTACTTC. This codes for CASSLGSTGGAGETQYF.